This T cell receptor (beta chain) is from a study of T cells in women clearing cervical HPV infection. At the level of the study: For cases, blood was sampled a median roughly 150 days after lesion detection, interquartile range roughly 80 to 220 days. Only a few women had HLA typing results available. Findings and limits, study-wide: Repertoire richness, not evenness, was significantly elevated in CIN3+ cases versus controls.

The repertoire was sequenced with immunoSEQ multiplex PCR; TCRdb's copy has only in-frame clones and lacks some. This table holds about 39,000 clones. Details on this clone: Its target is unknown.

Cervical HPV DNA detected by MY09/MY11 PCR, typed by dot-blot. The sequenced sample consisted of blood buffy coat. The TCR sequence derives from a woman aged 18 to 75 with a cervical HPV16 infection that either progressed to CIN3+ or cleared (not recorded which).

CDR3 amino acids: CASRRQGDGYTF. The CDR3 DNA, read in part, is TGTGCCAGTAGGCGACAGGGCGATGGC. The chain is built from TRBV19 and TRBJ1-2; TRBD1 aligns across 7 bases. Read data end 3 residues before the CDR3 end; the end is taken from the germline J gene. Trimming took 6 bases from V and 6 from J; bases not matched to a gene: 4. The CDR3 runs to 12 residues. Germline loops: CDR1 LNHDA, CDR2 SQIVND (reference sequence).